This T cell receptor beta chain was found in a study of cytomegalovirus exposure and HLA in healthy donors. PCR used 60 Vbeta primers and 13 Jbeta primers. Clones were read by immunoSEQ multiplex PCR, and TCRdb kept only the in-frame ones, dropping some. The sample has around 140,000 clones; roughly 80% are singletons. The CDR3 covers 16 residues. Trimming took 7 bases from V and 0 from J, leaving 19 bases between them. Germline assignment: CDR1 SNHLY and CDR2 FYNNEI. This receptor was taken from a middle-aged man in good health and CMV-seronegative. The V gene is TRBV2, the J gene TRBJ2-7; D uncertain. The source material was PBMCs. CDR3 sequence: CASTPDIFYSSYEQYF. The CDR3 DNA is TGTGCCAGCACTCCCGACATATTCTACAGCTCCTACGAGCAGTACTTC.